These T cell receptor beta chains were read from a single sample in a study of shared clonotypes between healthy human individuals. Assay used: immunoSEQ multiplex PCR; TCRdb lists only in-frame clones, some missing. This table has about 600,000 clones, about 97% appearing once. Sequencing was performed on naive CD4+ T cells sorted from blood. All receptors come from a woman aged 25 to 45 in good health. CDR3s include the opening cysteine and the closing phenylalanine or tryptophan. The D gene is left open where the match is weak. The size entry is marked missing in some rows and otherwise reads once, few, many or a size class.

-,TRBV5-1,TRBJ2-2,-,TGCGCCAGCAGGGAGGGGTACCGCCGGAACACCGGGGAGCTGTTTTTT,CASREGYRRNTGELFF
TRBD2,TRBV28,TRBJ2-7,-,TGTGCCAGCAGTCTAGCGAGCGGGAGGGGTTACGAGCAGTACTTC,CASSLASGRGYEQYF
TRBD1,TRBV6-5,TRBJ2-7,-,TGTGCCAGCAGTTTTGACCGGGACAGCCCCTACGAGCAGTACTTC,CASSFDRDSPYEQYF
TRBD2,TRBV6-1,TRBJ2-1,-,TGTGCCAGCAGTGAAGGAGCGGGAAATGAGCAGTTCTTC,CASSEGAGNEQFF
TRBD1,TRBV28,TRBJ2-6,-,TGTGCCAGCAACTCCGGGACAGGGAGGTCTGGGGCCAACGTCCTGACTTTC,CASNSGTGRSGANVLTF
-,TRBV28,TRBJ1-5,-,TGTGCCAGCAGTTTAGGGCAGCCTAATCAGCCCCAGCATTTT,CASSLGQPNQPQHF
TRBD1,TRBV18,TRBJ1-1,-,TGTGCCACCCCAGAAATATTAGACAGGGTTATAACTGAAGCTTTCTTT,CATPEILDRVITEAFF
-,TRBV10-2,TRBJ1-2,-,TGCGCCAGCAAGTACCAAGAAAACTATGGCTACACCTTC,CASKYQENYGYTF
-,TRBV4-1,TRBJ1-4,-,TGCGCCAGCAGCCAAGAATGGCGGGAAGCAACTAATGAAAAACTGTTTTTT,CASSQEWREATNEKLFF
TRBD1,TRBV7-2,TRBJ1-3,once,TGTGCCAGCAGCGAAGAACAGGGGGGAGGAAACACCATATATTTT,CASSEEQGGGNTIYF
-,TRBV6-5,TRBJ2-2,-,TGTGCCAGCAGTTACTACGGAGGTGGCACCGGGGAGCTGTTTTTT,CASSYYGGGTGELFF
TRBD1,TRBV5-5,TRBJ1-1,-,TGTGCCAGCAGCTTCCTAACAGGGGGCACTGAAGCTTTCTTT,CASSFLTGGTEAFF
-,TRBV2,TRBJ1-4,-,TGTGCCAGCAGTGGAGTGAGGGGAGAGGGCCTGGGCGAAAAACTGTTTTTT,CASSGVRGEGLGEKLFF
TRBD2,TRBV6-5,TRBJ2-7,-,TGTGCCAGCAGTTATGGGGAGGGTCCCTACGAGCAGTACTTC,CASSYGEGPYEQYF
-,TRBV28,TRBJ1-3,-,TGTGCCAGCAGTTTGGCTGGACCTGGAAACACCATATATTTT,CASSLAGPGNTIYF
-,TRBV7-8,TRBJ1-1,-,TGTGCCAGCAGCCCCGCCGAGACCCACACTGAAGCTTTCTTT,CASSPAETHTEAFF
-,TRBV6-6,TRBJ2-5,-,TGTGCCAGCAGTTACTCGAATAACAGCGTAAGGGAGACCCAGTACTTC,CASSYSNNSVRETQYF
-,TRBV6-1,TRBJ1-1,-,TGTGCCAGCGCTGTGGAGCCGTGGGAGAACACTGAAGCTTTCTTT,CASAVEPWENTEAFF
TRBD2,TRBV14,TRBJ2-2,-,TGTGCCAGCAGCCAAGTTGCGGGAGGGCCTTCCGGGGAGCTGTTTTTT,CASSQVAGGPSGELFF
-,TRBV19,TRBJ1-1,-,TGTGCCAGTGGCAAGAACACCAATCAGGGGTCTTTCTTT,CASGKNTNQGSFF